This TCR beta chain was sequenced for a study of cytomegalovirus exposure and HLA in healthy donors. As to this clone: Its antigen remains unknown.

With V trimmed by 3 bases and J by 3 bases, 8 bases remained unmatched. The CDR3 totals 15 residues. Germline assignment: CDR1 KGHSH and CDR2 LQKENI. PCR was performed using 60 Vbeta and 13 Jbeta primers. TCRdb keeps only in-frame clones here, not all; method: immunoSEQ multiplex PCR. This table holds 95,000 to 150,000 clones, over 9.5% found once. Overall study findings and caveats: It is likely that the observed cluster of highly shared sequence variants was a sequencing artifact.

Sequencing was performed on PBMCs. The sequence was obtained from a young woman in good health and CMV-seropositive. The rearrangement uses TRBV18 and TRBJ2-7, with TRBD1 identical over 7 bases. The CDR3 protein is CASSPPGTAFYEQYF. Written as DNA, the CDR3 is TGTGCCAGCTCACCCCCCGGGACAGCTTTCTACGAGCAGTACTTC.